A single sample is the source of the 18 T cell receptor beta chains below, sequenced in a study of response to subunit inactivated influenza vaccine. TCRdb ran MiXCR on the RT-PCR reads and lists one entry per CDR3 protein. The table records about 800,000 distinct CDR3 sequences, roughly 20% of them present only once. This sample comprised PBMCs from blood, obtained approximately 5 days after vaccination. These receptors were obtained from a man in his forties or fifties who received an inactivated influenza vaccine.

The sample holds a few counts of this clonotype. J is TRBJ2-7 and V is TRBV5-1; 14 bases align to TRBD2. Trimming removed 2 bases from V and 5 bases from J; junction bases left unmatched: 6. Germline lookup yields CDR1 SGHRS and CDR2 YFSETQ. This CDR3 has 16 amino acids. The CDR3 here is CASSFFQGLAGDEQYF. CDR3 nucleotides: TGCGCCAGCAGCTTCTTCCAGGGACTAGCGGGAGACGAGCAGTACTTC.

The chain links TRBV9 to TRBJ2-7; 10 bases are shared with TRBD2. Germline V gene lookup returns CDR1 SGDLS and CDR2 YYNGEE. The V gene end was trimmed by 4 bases and the J gene end by 3 bases; junction bases not matched to a gene: 4. The CDR3 is made up of 14 amino acids. In DNA, the CDR3 is TGTGCCAGCAGCCCAGCGGGAGGGGACTACGAGCAGTACTTC. Amino acid sequence: CASSPAGGDYEQYF.

The chain couples TRBV29-1 to TRBJ2-7; 9 nucleotides line up with TRBD1. The CDR3 sequence is 14 residues long. CDR1 SQVTM and CDR2 ANQGSEA come from the germline V gene. V dropped 5 bases and J dropped 1; count of bases not matched to a gene: 6. The CDR3 here is CSVLGTGTSYEQYF. CDR3 in DNA: TGCAGCGTTCTCGGGACAGGGACTTCCTACGAGCAGTACTTC.

This clonotype has more than one count but fewer than ten. CDR3 in DNA: TGTGCCAGCAGCTTAGAGAGGACCACAGATACGCAGTATTTT. Its protein is CASSLERTTDTQYF. The genes are TRBV13 and TRBJ2-3; no clear D. The CDR3 contains 14 residues. Deletions cut 1 base from V and 2 bases from J, with 7 bases between. CDR1 is PRHDT, CDR2 FYEKMQ, per germline (reference sequence).

The rearrangement uses TRBV7-8 and TRBJ2-2; no clear D. CDR3 length: 16 amino acids. With 1 base removed from V and 2 bases from J, the gap between germline ends came to 11 bases. Germline assignment: CDR1 SGHVS and CDR2 FQNEAQ. DNA for the CDR3: TGTGCCAGCAGCTTAGTGGCCTATACAAACACCGGGGAGCTGTTTTTT. Protein product: CASSLVAYTNTGELFF.

The J gene is TRBJ2-5, the V gene TRBV6-5; 15 bases are a match to TRBD2. Germline V CDR1 and CDR2: MNHEY, SVGAGI. The CDR3 contains 17 residues. Unmatched junction bases numbered 5, after V lost 2 bases and J lost 4 bases. CDR3 in DNA: TGTGCCAGCAGTTACGGGACTAGCGGGGGGCGCAGAGAGACCCAGTACTTC. Its translation is CASSYGTSGGRRETQYF.

This clonotype was counted between two and nine times. The V call is TRBV10-3, the J call TRBJ1-6, with TRBD1 identical over 7 bases. V was clipped by 10 bases and J by 6 bases; unmatched bases: 6. Germline lookup yields CDR1 ENHRY and CDR2 SYGVKD. The CDR3 has 13 amino acids. The CDR3 spells CATGQDFNSPLHF. CDR3 coding DNA: TGTGCCACCGGACAGGATTTTAATTCACCCCTCCACTTT.

V gene TRBV5-5 combines with J gene TRBJ2-7; D uncertain. This CDR3 is built from 14 residues. Germline-derived CDR1 and CDR2 are SGHKS and YYEKEE (reference sequence). V was cut by 4 bases and J by 6 bases, with 17 bases left in between. The CDR3 region has the DNA TGTGCCAGCAGCCGCCCCGGAGCTCGATCCGAGCAGTACTTC. Translating it yields CASSRPGARSEQYF.

This clonotype came up many times. CDR3 region: CSARRDRGGTGELFF. Here the CDR3 DNA reads TGCAGCGCTCGCCGGGACAGGGGAGGAACCGGGGAGCTGTTTTTT. This sequence joins TRBV29-1 and TRBJ2-2, with 10 bases that match TRBD1. The CDR3 spans 15 residues. With V trimmed by 7 bases and J by 5 bases, 10 bases remained unmatched. Per the germline V gene, CDR1 is SQVTM and CDR2 is ANQGSEA.

This clonotype occurred a few times. The chain couples TRBV7-2 to TRBJ1-2, with 11 bases aligning to TRBD1. Germline-derived CDR1 and CDR2 are SGHTA and FQGNSA. V trimming: 7 bases; J trimming: 4 bases; junction bases outside the gene matches: 8. The length of the CDR3 is 15 residues. The CDR3 DNA reads as TGTGCCAGCACCCACCGGGACAGGGGGACCTATGGCTACACCTTC. Translation gives CASTHRDRGTYGYTF.

The sample holds a few counts of this clonotype. V gene TRBV4-3 combines with J gene TRBJ2-1; D gene ambiguous. The CDR3 runs to 16 residues. Trimming stripped 1 base from V and 0 bases from J, with 10 bases between. In germline, CDR1 is LGHNA, CDR2 YSLEER. For the CDR3, the DNA is TGCGCCAGCAGCCAAGGACTTACGAGCTCCTACAATGAGCAGTTCTTC. As protein: CASSQGLTSSYNEQFF.

This clonotype was detected a few times. This chain connects TRBV4-2 to TRBJ2-7, with 8 bases identical to TRBD1. Germline V lookup: CDR1 LGHNA, CDR2 YNFKEQ. The CDR3 extends over 15 amino acids. The V and J ends lost 2 bases and 2 bases, in that order; junction bases with no gene match: 5. For the CDR3, the DNA is TGTGCCAGCAGCCAAATGACAGGGGTTGCCTACGAGCAGTACTTC. As protein: CASSQMTGVAYEQYF.

This clonotype was observed a single time. In nucleotides, the CDR3 is TGCAGTGGTAAAGGGTCGGGAGTCATAGATACGCAGTATTTT. Its translation: CSGKGSGVIDTQYF. The rearrangement links TRBV20-1 to TRBJ2-3; a possible D gene is TRBD2 (6 bases). Per germline, CDR1 DFQATT and CDR2 SNEGSKA (reference sequence). The V end was cut by 7 bases, the J end by 5 bases, with 19 bases between. This CDR3 has 14 amino acids.

This chain uses TRBV11-2 with TRBJ2-5; TRBD1 matches 8 bases. The CDR3 runs 16 residues. V was pared by 3 bases and J by 4 bases, with 10 bases of the junction left unmatched. Germline CDR1 reads SGHAT; CDR2 reads FQNNGV. CDR3 coding DNA: TGTGCCAGCAGCTTGACTCAGGGGGCAAGGAGAGAGACCCAGTACTTC. Translated: CASSLTQGARRETQYF.

This sequence joins TRBV14 and TRBJ2-7; 7 nucleotides agree with TRBD2. Looked up from germline, CDR1 is SGHDN and CDR2 is FVKESK. The CDR3 length is 15 residues. The V gene end was trimmed by 1 base and the J gene end by 6 bases; junction bases not matched to a gene: 9. In DNA, the CDR3 is TGTGCCAGCAGCCAAGTGAGCGGGACCTTCGCCGAGCAGTACTTC. Encoded protein: CASSQVSGTFAEQYF.

The V gene is TRBV11-2, the J gene TRBJ2-3, with D uncertain. Trimming removed 5 bases at V and 1 base at J, with 7 bases between. In germline, CDR1 is SGHAT, CDR2 FQNNGV. The CDR3 loop spans 13 amino acids. The DNA of the CDR3 is TGTGCCAGCAGCCCCACGGGCACAGATACGCAGTATTTT. It codes for CASSPTGTDTQYF.

The rearrangement uses TRBV7-6 and TRBJ2-1, with D possibly matching TRBD1 (6 bases). Germline V gene data show CDR1 as SGHVS and CDR2 as FNYEAQ. Trimming took 5 bases from V and 1 from J, leaving 12 bases between them. The CDR3 has 15 residues. The CDR3 sequence: CASSLDRNSYNEQFF. For the CDR3, the DNA is TGTGCCAGCAGCCTAGACAGGAATTCCTACAATGAGCAGTTCTTC. Full variable domain (missing parts from reference TRBV7-6 and TRBJ2-1): GAGVSQSPRYKVTKRGQDVALRCDPISGHVSLYWYRQALGQGPEFLTYFNYEAQQDKSGLPNDRFSAERPEGSISTLTIQRTEQRDSAMYRCASSLDRNSYNEQFFGPGTRLTVL.

This clonotype was seen repeatedly, ten times or more. The chain uses TRBV4-3 and TRBJ2-7, with D maybe TRBD2 (6 bases). Trimming left V 0 bases short and J 3 bases short, with 12 bases between. Germline assignment: CDR1 LGHNA and CDR2 YSLEER. The CDR3 spans 15 residues. The CDR3 protein is CASSQDPAGVYEQYF. The CDR3 DNA follows: TGCGCCAGCAGCCAAGATCCAGCGGGCGTCTACGAGCAGTACTTC.